The rows below give T cell receptor beta chains drawn from one sample of a study of blood T cell repertoires in COVID-19. Sequencing was performed with immunoSEQ multiplex PCR; in TCRdb, only in-frame clones are kept and a portion is missing. The table records approximately 32,000 clones, just over 85% of them present only once. The sample was peripheral blood. The receptors were sampled from a woman in her seventies with active COVID-19. Each CDR3 is given with its conserved first and last residue. The D gene is left open where the match is weak. Clone size is stated in some rows and not others, as once, few, many or a class when expanded.

TRBV10-1	.	TRBJ2-7	TRBD2	CASSEYSSAGGDEQYF	TGCGCCAGCAGTGAGTACTCCTCGGCGGGGGGCGACGAGCAGTACTTC
TRBV2	.	TRBJ2-3	TRBD2	CASSEGLSTDTQYF	TGTGCCAGCAGCGAGGGACTAAGCACAGATACGCAGTATTTT
TRBV3-1/TRBV3-2	.	TRBJ2-1	.	CASSPSRPYDEQFF	TGTGCCAGCAGCCCCTCGCGGCCTTATGATGAGCAGTTCTTC
TRBV12-3/TRBV12-4	few	TRBJ1-2	.	CASSPGPNYGYTF	TGTGCCAGCAGCCCAGGCCCCAACTATGGCTACACCTTC
TRBV5-5	.	TRBJ2-7	TRBD1	CASSYLPGTGYEQYF	TGTGCCAGCAGCTACCTTCCCGGGACAGGGTACGAGCAGTACTTC
TRBV5-1	.	TRBJ2-3	.	CASSLDRGGDTQYF	TGCGCCAGCAGCTTGGATAGGGGAGGAGATACGCAGTATTTT
TRBV2	.	TRBJ1-1	.	CASSGPKAFF	TGTGCCAGCTCGGGTCCCAAAGCTTTCTTT
TRBV7-6	.	TRBJ2-1	TRBD2	CASSLVRGGAGDNEQFF	TGTGCCAGCAGCTTAGTTCGCGGGGGGGCCGGGGACAATGAGCAGTTCTTC
TRBV6-2/TRBV6-3	.	TRBJ1-5	.	CASSYGSGGNQPQHF	TGTGCCAGCAGTTACGGCTCGGGAGGCAATCAGCCCCAGCATTTT
TRBV19	.	TRBJ1-5	.	CASSLSVGAWPQHF	TGTGCCAGTAGTCTTTCGGTAGGGGCTTGGCCCCAGCATTTT
TRBV30	.	TRBJ1-2	.	CAWSVNTIYGYTF	TGTGCCTGGAGTGTCAACACCATCTATGGCTACACCTTC
TRBV7-3	medium-sized	TRBJ2-1	.	CASSLGGASYNEQFF	TGTGCCAGCAGCTTAGGCGGGGCTTCCTACAATGAGCAGTTCTTC
TRBV7-2	.	TRBJ2-3	.	CASSLDRSTDTQYF	TGTGCCAGCAGCTTAGACAGAAGCACAGATACGCAGTATTTT
TRBV12-3/TRBV12-4	few	TRBJ2-1	.	CASGIRGSEQFF	TGTGCCAGCGGCATCAGGGGTAGTGAGCAGTTCTTC
TRBV7-9	.	TRBJ1-5	.	CATQGSYSNQPQHF	TGTGCCACCCAGGGGAGTTATAGCAATCAGCCCCAGCATTTT
TRBV7-3	.	TRBJ2-6	.	CASSLTPGANVLTF	TGTGCCAGCAGCTTAACTCCAGGGGCCAACGTCCTGACTTTC
TRBV3-1/TRBV3-2	.	TRBJ2-1	TRBD2	CASSQGGAGGLYNEQFF	TGTGCCAGCAGCCAAGGGGGAGCGGGGGGCCTCTACAATGAGCAGTTCTTC
TRBV30	.	TRBJ1-2	.	CAWTWSPGYGYTF	TGTGCCTGGACCTGGTCCCCAGGTTATGGCTACACCTTC
TRBV11-3	.	TRBJ2-2	TRBD2	CASSYSGGTVGELFF	TGTGCCAGCAGCTATAGCGGGGGCACGGTCGGGGAGCTGTTTTTT
TRBV20-1	once	TRBJ2-1	.	CSASGRYNEQFF	TGCAGTGCTAGTGGTCGGTACAATGAGCAGTTCTTC
TRBV5-1	.	TRBJ2-7	TRBD2	CASSAAGGGFYEQYF	TGCGCCAGCAGCGCTGCGGGCGGGGGGTTCTACGAGCAGTACTTC
TRBV19	.	TRBJ2-5	TRBD2	CASSRGGNQETQYF	TGTGCCAGTAGTCGCGGGGGGAACCAAGAGACCCAGTACTTC
TRBV18	.	TRBJ2-3	TRBD2	CASSPGTSGGSTDTQYF	TGTGCCAGCTCTCCCGGGACTAGCGGGGGAAGCACAGATACGCAGTATTTT
TRBV7-2	.	TRBJ2-7	.	CASSRQVRDQDKQYF	TGTGCCAGCAGCAGACAGGTCAGGGACCAAGATAAGCAGTACTTC